The rows below give T cell receptor beta chains drawn from one sample of a study of CD8 T cells in ankylosing spondylitis. MiXCR was run by TCRdb on the 5' RACE reads, yielding one entry per CDR3 protein. Seen here are more than 250,000 distinct CDR3 sequences, approximately 8.2% observed once, and the top ten hold less than 15%. Source material: blood, either unsorted or a sorted T cell fraction (not recorded which). The receptors come from a male donor with ankylosing spondylitis. CDR3s include the opening cysteine and the closing phenylalanine or tryptophan.

v_call	j_call	cdr3_aa
TRBV20-1	TRBJ2-3	CSAGQVADTQYF
TRBV28	TRBJ2-2	CASSFEGGPRTGELFF
TRBV4-1	TRBJ2-7	CASSQPGLDEQYF
TRBV29-1	TRBJ2-1	CSVETSGTYNEQFF
TRBV12-3/TRBV12-4	TRBJ2-1	CASSSWGGEVIF
TRBV3-1	TRBJ1-2	CASSQLDLAVYGYTF
TRBV12-5	TRBJ2-1	CASGFPGVLGNEQFF
TRBV27	TRBJ2-3	CASSLKNGGLVADTQYF
TRBV5-1	TRBJ2-7	CASSLMGTGADEQYF
TRBV6-5	TRBJ1-1	CASSYNRLRASEAFF
TRBV20-1	TRBJ2-5	CSAPPVGPRGRETQYF
TRBV7-3	TRBJ2-3	CASSLMPGQDTQYF
TRBV20-1	TRBJ2-5	CSARGEPGQEQETQYF
TRBV30	TRBJ2-5	CAWSRSTSGPYQETQYF
TRBV20-1	TRBJ2-6	CSARGGGSGANVLTF
TRBV7-9	TRBJ2-1	CASSPGAGGYNEQFF
TRBV7-6	TRBJ2-7	CAGPPGCLSNEQYF